Presented here are 24 T cell receptor beta chains from one specimen sequenced in a study of a mutant IDH1 vaccine in newly diagnosed glioma. The repertoire was sequenced with immunoSEQ multiplex PCR; TCRdb's copy has only in-frame clones and lacks some. The sample carries about 56,000 clones, about nine tenths recorded once. The time point: week 35, safety follow-up. A single vaccine dose contained 300 ug of mutant IDH1 20-mer peptide, and topical imiquimod was used with it. No antigen has been assigned to these receptors. The sample was PBMCs, taken from a glioma patient whose treatment included an IDH1 peptide vaccine. The receptors here all came from a man between 40 and 49 years old with glioma.

Worth noting for this clone: Mismatch with germline at one junction end may stem from a read error. The genes are TRBV7-7 and TRBJ2-5, with a weak D call TRBD2 (5 bases). The CDR3 is 18 residues long. Germline lookup yields CDR1 SSHAT and CDR2 FNYEAQ (reference sequence). The chain's CDR3 is CASSSTPVTLTSQETQYF. For the CDR3, the DNA is TGTGCTAGCAGCTCTACACCAGTAACCCTTACTAGTCAAGAGACCCAGTACTTC.

The chain links TRBV14 to TRBJ1-2, with 7 bases identical to TRBD1. CDR3 length equals 13 residues. Germline V gene sequence: CDR1 SGHDN, CDR2 FVKESK. V dropped 2 bases and J dropped 7; count of bases not matched to a gene: 4. The CDR3, as DNA: TGTGCCAGCAGCCAACAGGGGGGGATTGGCTACACCTTC. Translating it yields CASSQQGGIGYTF.

The chain is built from TRBV6-4 and TRBJ2-1; 7 bases fit TRBD2. After removal of 4 bases from V and 3 bases from J, the junction contained 9 bases not matched to a gene. Germline V gene sequence: CDR1 MRHNA, CDR2 SNTAGT. This CDR3 comprises 16 residues. This chain's CDR3 is CASSARAGIGYNEQFF. The CDR3 DNA reads TGTGCCAGCAGTGCCCGAGCGGGAATCGGCTACAATGAGCAGTTCTTC.

The chain links TRBV7-9 to TRBJ1-2; TRBD1 is a possible D gene (6 bases). This CDR3 contains 17 residues. Between the trimmed V and J ends, which lost 2 bases and 7 bases, there was a span of 23 bases. Germline loops: CDR1 SEHNR, CDR2 FQNEAQ (reference sequence). The CDR3 nucleotides are TGTGCCAGCAGCTTACCCCAACAGGGATATACTATGGGTGGCTACACCTTC. Amino acids: CASSLPQQGYTMGGYTF.

The sample holds one count of this clone. The chain employs TRBV19 and TRBJ2-2, with 7 bases that match TRBD2. CDR1 LNHDA and CDR2 SQIVND come from the germline V gene (reference sequence). This CDR3 has 13 residues. With 7 bases clipped from V and 6 bases from J, the junction kept 5 bases outside the gene matches. The CDR3 DNA follows: TGTGCCAGTACCCGTGGGGGGGCCGGGGAGCTGTTTTTT. Protein product: CASTRGGAGELFF.

The chain has TRBV10-3 and TRBJ2-1, with 8 nucleotides matching TRBD2. This CDR3 is built from 14 residues. V lost 10 bases and J lost 0; bases outside the gene matches: 5. The germline V gene has CDR1 ENHRY and CDR2 SYGVKD. The CDR3 DNA sequence: TGTGCCACCGCGGGACTAGACTCCTACAATGAGCAGTTCTTC. Translated, it gives CATAGLDSYNEQFF.

The V call is TRBV6-1, the J call TRBJ2-4; D is unclear. The CDR3 extends over 14 amino acids. Germline CDR1 reads MNHNS; CDR2 reads SASEGT. V lost 7 bases, J lost 4 bases, and 14 bases lay in between. Written as DNA, the CDR3 is TGTGCCAGCAATACTGACGCCCTAAAAAACATTCAGTACTTC. This translates into CASNTDALKNIQYF.

The rearrangement links TRBV5-1 to TRBJ1-1, with a weak D call TRBD1 (6 bases). Germline CDR1 SGHRS, CDR2 YFSETQ. V lost 4 bases, J lost 6 bases, and 22 bases lay in between. The CDR3 spans 16 residues. The chain's CDR3 is CASSPTGARGMAEAFF. Here the CDR3 DNA reads TGCGCCAGCAGCCCGACGGGGGCCAGGGGTATGGCTGAAGCTTTCTTT.

The V call is TRBV15, the J call TRBJ2-6, with no clear D. Germline lookup yields CDR1 LNHNV and CDR2 YYDKDF (reference sequence). The germline V and J ends were trimmed by 1 base and 4 bases, with 5 bases remaining between them. CDR3 size: 14 residues. The CDR3 reads CATSRAKGANVLTF. CDR3 bases: TGTGCCACCAGCAGAGCGAAAGGGGCCAACGTCCTGACTTTC. Based on the CDR3 plus reference TRBV15 and TRBJ2-6, the full variable domain is DAMVIQNPRYQVTQFGKPVTLSCSQTLNHNVMYWYQQKSSQAPKLLFHYYDKDFNNEADTPDNFQSRRPNTSFCFLDIRSPGLGDTAMYLCATSRAKGANVLTFGAGSRLTVL.

The chain has TRBV15 and TRBJ1-5; D is undetermined. Germline values: CDR1 LNHNV, CDR2 YYDKDF (reference sequence). V shed 0 bases and J shed 4 bases, with 10 bases lying between them. CDR3 length equals 15 residues. CDR3 DNA sequence: TGTGCCACCAGCAGAGATTCCAGGTTTAATCAGCCCCAGCATTTT. It encodes CATSRDSRFNQPQHF.

The rearrangement joins TRBV7-9 to TRBJ2-7; a weak D match, TRBD2 (6 bases). The V end was cut by 0 bases, the J end by 3 bases, with 9 bases between. Germline V CDR1 and CDR2: SEHNR, FQNEAQ (reference sequence). The CDR3 runs to 14 residues. This chain's CDR3 is CASSLAGRCYEQYF. CDR3 sequence (DNA): TGTGCCAGCAGCTTAGCAGGGAGGTGCTACGAGCAGTACTTC.

This clone rates as medium-sized. The chain employs TRBV29-1 and TRBJ2-7, with a possible D match to TRBD1 (6 bases). CDR1 is SQVTM and CDR2 is ANQGSEA in the germline V gene. V lost 7 bases and J 3 bases, leaving 13 bases between the germline ends. The CDR3 covers 12 residues. CDR3 DNA: TGCAGCGGATCGACAGGAAACTACGAGCAGTACTTC. Protein: CSGSTGNYEQYF.

The chain links TRBV4-2 to TRBJ1-1; D uncertain. Trimming cost V 6 bases and J 4 bases, with 12 bases left between them. The CDR3 is 13 amino acids. The germline V gene encodes CDR1 LGHNA and CDR2 YNFKEQ. The CDR3 DNA reads as TGTGCCAGCAGTCAGAAGGGTGGCACTGAAGCTTTCTTT. Protein: CASSQKGGTEAFF.

The rearrangement uses TRBV4-1 and TRBJ1-2, with D possibly being TRBD1 (5 bases). Between the trimmed V and J ends, which lost 1 base and 4 bases, there was a span of 10 bases. This CDR3 region has 14 residues. The germline gives CDR1 MGHRA, CDR2 YSYEKL. The CDR3 DNA sequence: TGCGCCAGCAGCCAAGGTACCGGGGGCTATGGCTACACCTTC. It yields the protein CASSQGTGGYGYTF.

This clone has more than one count but fewer than ten. The rearrangement uses TRBV19 and TRBJ2-7; the match to TRBD1 covers 9 bases. Germline CDR1 and CDR2: LNHDA and SQIVND (reference sequence). There are 14 residues in the CDR3. Losses at the gene ends were 6 bases for V and 1 base for J; bases not matched to a gene: 4. DNA for the CDR3: TGTGCCAGTAGGCCCGGGACAGGGTCCTACGAGCAGTACTTC. Amino acids: CASRPGTGSYEQYF.

The chain combines TRBV4-2 with TRBJ2-7, with no clear D. This CDR3 comprises 14 residues. Germline CDR1 is LGHNA and CDR2 is YNFKEQ. Trimming left V 0 bases short and J 2 bases short, with 8 bases between. Here the CDR3 reads CASSQDGITYEQYF. CDR3 coding DNA: TGTGCCAGCAGCCAAGATGGCATTACCTACGAGCAGTACTTC.

This chain links TRBV6-5 with TRBJ1-4; weak D call: TRBD1 (5 bases). V dropped 2 bases and J dropped 9 bases, with 13 bases sitting between them. CDR3 length: 14 residues. Germline loops: CDR1 MNHEY, CDR2 SVGAGI. The CDR3 bases are TGTGCCAGCAGTTACCTGGGGGGAGGTCAAAAACTGTTTTTT. It yields the protein CASSYLGGGQKLFF.

The V call is TRBV5-1, the J call TRBJ2-7; D may be TRBD2 (6 bases). The CDR3 is 15 residues long. Germline assignment: CDR1 SGHRS and CDR2 YFSETQ. V was trimmed by 0 bases and J by 6 bases, leaving 16 bases between them. CDR3 protein: CASSLDGTPVFEQYF. The CDR3 bases are TGCGCCAGCAGCTTGGATGGGACTCCGGTCTTCGAGCAGTACTTC.

This rearrangement joins TRBV21-1 to TRBJ2-7; TRBD2 was called by the table and not checked on the DNA. TRBV21-1 is a documented pseudogene. The CDR3 spans 12 residues. The CDR3 sequence: CASSKGNGETSV. DNA for the CDR3: TGTGCCAGCAGCAAGGGGAACGGCGAGACTAGCGTC.

The rearrangement uses TRBV7-9 and TRBJ2-1; TRBD2 aligns across 10 bases. The V gene's germline CDR1 is SEHNR and CDR2 FQNEAQ (reference sequence). V shed 4 bases, J shed 15 bases, and the junction held 18 bases outside the gene matches. The CDR3 has 16 residues. The CDR3 sequence is CASSSSSSSGRVAPFF. CDR3 DNA sequence: TGTGCCAGCAGCTCAAGTAGTTCTAGCGGGAGAGTAGCGCCGTTCTTC.

The chain couples TRBV18 to TRBJ1-2; 10 bases map to TRBD1. From germline, CDR1 is KGHSH and CDR2 LQKENI. The CDR3 is 15 residues long. Trimming removed 3 bases from V and 4 bases from J; junction bases left unmatched: 5. The CDR3 coding sequence is TGTGCCAGCTCACCTGGGGGACAGGGGCCCTATGGCTACACCTTC. Translated: CASSPGGQGPYGYTF. The full variable domain, its missing parts supplied by reference TRBV18 and TRBJ1-2, is NAGVMQNPRHLVRRRGQEARLRCSPMKGHSHVYWYRQLPEEGLKFMVYLQKENIIDESGMPKERFSAEFPKEGPSILRIQQVVRGDSAAYFCASSPGGQGPYGYTFGSGTRLTVV.

The chain couples TRBV6-6 to TRBJ2-2, with TRBD2 as a possible D gene (6 bases). Looked up from germline, CDR1 is MNHNY and CDR2 is SVGAGI (reference sequence). The V end lost 5 bases, the J end lost 1 base, and 8 bases lay between the germline ends. This CDR3 has 14 residues. DNA for the CDR3: TGTGCCAGCAGTCGGGACTGGAACACCGGGGAGCTGTTTTTT. Its translation is CASSRDWNTGELFF.

The V call is TRBV5-4, the J call TRBJ2-7; D is ambiguous. Germline CDR1 SGHNT, CDR2 YYREEE (reference sequence). V was clipped by 2 bases and J by 3 bases, with 9 bases between them. There are 13 residues in the CDR3. The CDR3 nucleotides are TGTGCCAGCAGCTTCGTGGGCGGCTACGAGCAGTACTTC. As protein: CASSFVGGYEQYF. The whole variable domain, remainder taken from reference TRBV5-4 and TRBJ2-7, is ETGVTQSPTHLIKTRGQQVTLRCSSQSGHNTVSWYQQALGQGPQFIFQYYREEENGRGNFPPRFSGLQFPNYSSELNVNALELDDSALYLCASSFVGGYEQYFGPGTRLTVT.

This rearrangement joins TRBV19 to TRBJ2-2; unclear D gene. The CDR3 contains 15 residues. V dropped 5 bases and J dropped 4 bases, with 14 bases sitting between them. From germline, CDR1 is LNHDA and CDR2 SQIVND (reference sequence). CDR3 in DNA: TGTGCCAGTAGTCGGGCCAAGCGAATCACCGGGGAGCTGTTTTTT. Amino acid sequence: CASSRAKRITGELFF.